This T cell receptor (beta chain) was recovered during a study of cytomegalovirus exposure and HLA in healthy donors. The germline V gene has CDR1 MNHEY and CDR2 SMNVEV (reference sequence). This CDR3 contains 15 residues. In the case of this clone: At one end, the junction sequence differs from germline, possibly due to a read error. Other DNA sequences in the same sample also yield this CDR3.

This PCR relied on a set of 60 Vbeta primers and 13 Jbeta primers. Here immunoSEQ multiplex PCR was the method, and the copy in TCRdb shows in-frame clones only, minus some. The sample carries 95,000 to 100,000 clones, roughly 10% recorded once. The source material was PBMCs. The TCR was taken from a man between 50 and 59 years old in good health and CMV-seropositive. The V and J genes are TRBV27 and TRBJ1-1; 11 bases match TRBD1. In nucleotides, the CDR3 is TGCGCCAGCAGTTCCGGACAGGGGGCATACACTGAAGCTTTCTTT. As protein: CASSSGQGAYTEAFF.